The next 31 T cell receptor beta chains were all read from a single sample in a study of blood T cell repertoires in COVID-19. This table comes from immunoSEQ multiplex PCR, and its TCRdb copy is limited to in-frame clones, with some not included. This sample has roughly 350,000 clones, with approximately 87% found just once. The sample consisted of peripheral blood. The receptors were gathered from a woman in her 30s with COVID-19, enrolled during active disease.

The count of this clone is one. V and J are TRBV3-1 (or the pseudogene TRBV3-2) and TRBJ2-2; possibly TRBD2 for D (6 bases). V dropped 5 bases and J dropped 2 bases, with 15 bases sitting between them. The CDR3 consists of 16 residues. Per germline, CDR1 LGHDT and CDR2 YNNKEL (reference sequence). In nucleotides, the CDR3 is TGTGCCAGCAGCTACGGACTAATAAGAAACACCGGGGAGCTGTTTTTT. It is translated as CASSYGLIRNTGELFF.

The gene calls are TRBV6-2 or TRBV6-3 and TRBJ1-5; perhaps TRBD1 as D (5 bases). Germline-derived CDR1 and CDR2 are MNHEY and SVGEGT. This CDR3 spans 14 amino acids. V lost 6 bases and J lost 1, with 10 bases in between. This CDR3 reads CASSFTGSNQPQHF. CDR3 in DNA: TGTGCCAGCAGCTTTACAGGAAGCAATCAGCCCCAGCATTTT.

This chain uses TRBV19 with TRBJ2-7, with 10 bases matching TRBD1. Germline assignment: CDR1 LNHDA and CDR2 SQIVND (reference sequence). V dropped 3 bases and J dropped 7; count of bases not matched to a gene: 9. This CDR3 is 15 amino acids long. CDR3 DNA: TGTGCCAGTAGTATGCCGGGACAGGGGAGGCGGGAGCAGTACTTC. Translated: CASSMPGQGRREQYF.

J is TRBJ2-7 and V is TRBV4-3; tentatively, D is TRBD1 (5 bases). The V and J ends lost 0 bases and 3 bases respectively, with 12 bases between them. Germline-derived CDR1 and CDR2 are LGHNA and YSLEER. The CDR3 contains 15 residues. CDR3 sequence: CASSQEFQGIYEQYF. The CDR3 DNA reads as TGCGCCAGCAGCCAAGAATTCCAGGGAATCTACGAGCAGTACTTC.

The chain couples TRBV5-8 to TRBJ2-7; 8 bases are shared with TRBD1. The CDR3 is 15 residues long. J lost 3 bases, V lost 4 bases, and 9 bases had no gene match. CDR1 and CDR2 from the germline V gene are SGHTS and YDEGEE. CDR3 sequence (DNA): TGTGCCAGCAGCCTTGGACAGGGTGGAATCTACGAGCAGTACTTC. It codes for CASSLGQGGIYEQYF.

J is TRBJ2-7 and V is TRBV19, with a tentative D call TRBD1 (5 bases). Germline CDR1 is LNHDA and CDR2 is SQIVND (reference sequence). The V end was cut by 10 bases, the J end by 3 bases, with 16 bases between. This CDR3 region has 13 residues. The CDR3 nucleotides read TGTGCCACCAAAGGGGCTGGGGTCTACGAGCAGTACTTC. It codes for CATKGAGVYEQYF.

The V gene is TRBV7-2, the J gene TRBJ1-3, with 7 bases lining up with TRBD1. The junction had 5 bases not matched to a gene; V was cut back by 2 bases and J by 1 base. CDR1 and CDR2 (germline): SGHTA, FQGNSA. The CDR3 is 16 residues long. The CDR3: CASSLRGRLSGNTIYF. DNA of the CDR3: TGTGCCAGCAGCTTAAGGGGGCGCTTATCTGGAAACACCATATATTTT.

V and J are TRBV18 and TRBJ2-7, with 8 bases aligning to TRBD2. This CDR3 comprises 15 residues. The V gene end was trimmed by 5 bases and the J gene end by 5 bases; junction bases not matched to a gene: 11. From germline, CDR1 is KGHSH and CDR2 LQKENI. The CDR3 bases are TGTGCCAGCTCATCCATGGGCGGGAGGATAAACGAGCAGTACTTC. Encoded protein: CASSSMGGRINEQYF.

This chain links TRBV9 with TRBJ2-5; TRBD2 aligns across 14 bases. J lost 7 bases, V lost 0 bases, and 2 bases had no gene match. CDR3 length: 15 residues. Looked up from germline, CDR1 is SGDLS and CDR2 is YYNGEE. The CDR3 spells CASSVAGTSGGTQYF. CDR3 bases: TGTGCCAGCAGCGTAGCAGGGACTAGCGGGGGGACCCAGTACTTC.

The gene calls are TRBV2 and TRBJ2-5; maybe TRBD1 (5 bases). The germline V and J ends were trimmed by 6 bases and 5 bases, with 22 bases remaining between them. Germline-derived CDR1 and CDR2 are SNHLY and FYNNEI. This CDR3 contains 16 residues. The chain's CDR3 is CASSRTPSDSAETQYF. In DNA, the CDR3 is TGTGCCAGCAGCCGAACGCCTAGTGACAGTGCTGAGACCCAGTACTTC.

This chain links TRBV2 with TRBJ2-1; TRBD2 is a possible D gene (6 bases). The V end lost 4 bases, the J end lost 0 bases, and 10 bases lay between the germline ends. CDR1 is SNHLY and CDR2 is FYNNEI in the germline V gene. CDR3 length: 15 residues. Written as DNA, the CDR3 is TGTGCCAGCAGTGTAACTAGCAACTCCTACAATGAGCAGTTCTTC. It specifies CASSVTSNSYNEQFF.

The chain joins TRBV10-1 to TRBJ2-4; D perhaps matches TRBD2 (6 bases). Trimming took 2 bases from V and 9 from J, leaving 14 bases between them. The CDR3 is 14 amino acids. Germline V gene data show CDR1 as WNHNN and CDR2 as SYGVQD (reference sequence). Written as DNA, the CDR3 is TGCGCCAGCAGTGAGGGACTCATGGGGGGCATTCAGTACTTC. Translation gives CASSEGLMGGIQYF.

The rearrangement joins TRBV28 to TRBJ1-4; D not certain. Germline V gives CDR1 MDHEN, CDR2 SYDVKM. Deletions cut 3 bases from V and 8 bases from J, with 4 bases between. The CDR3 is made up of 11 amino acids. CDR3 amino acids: CASSFQEKLFF. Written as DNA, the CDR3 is TGTGCCAGCAGTTTCCAGGAAAAACTGTTTTTT.

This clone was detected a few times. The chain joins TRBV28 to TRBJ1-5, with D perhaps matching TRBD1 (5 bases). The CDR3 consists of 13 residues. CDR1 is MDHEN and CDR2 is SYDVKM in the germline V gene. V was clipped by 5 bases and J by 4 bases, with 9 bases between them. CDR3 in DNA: TGTGCCAGCAGTGGTGGGGGGAATCAGCCCCAGCATTTT. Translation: CASSGGGNQPQHF.

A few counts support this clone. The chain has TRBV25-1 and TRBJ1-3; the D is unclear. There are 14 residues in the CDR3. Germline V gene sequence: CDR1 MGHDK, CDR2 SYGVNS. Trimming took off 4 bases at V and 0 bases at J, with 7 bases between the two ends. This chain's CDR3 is CASSASGSGNTIYF. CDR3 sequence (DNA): TGTGCCAGCAGTGCTAGTGGCTCTGGAAACACCATATATTTT.

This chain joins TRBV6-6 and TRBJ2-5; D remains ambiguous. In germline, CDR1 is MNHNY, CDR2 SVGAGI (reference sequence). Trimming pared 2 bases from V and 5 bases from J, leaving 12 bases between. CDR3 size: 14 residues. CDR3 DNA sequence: TGTGCCAGCAGTTACGCGGCTAGTTGGGAGACCCAGTACTTC. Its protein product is CASSYAASWETQYF.

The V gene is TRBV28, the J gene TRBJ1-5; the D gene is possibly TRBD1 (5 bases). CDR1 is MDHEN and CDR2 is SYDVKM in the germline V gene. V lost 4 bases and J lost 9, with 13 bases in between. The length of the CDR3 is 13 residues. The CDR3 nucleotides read TGTGCCAGCAGTTCAGGGCTATCAGGGCCCCAGCATTTT. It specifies CASSSGLSGPQHF. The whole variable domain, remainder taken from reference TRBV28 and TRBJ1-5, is DVKVTQSSRYLVKRTGEKVFLECVQDMDHENMFWYRQDPGLGLRLIYFSYDVKMKEKGDIPEGYSVSREKKERFSLILESASTNQTSMYLCASSSGLSGPQHFGDGTRLSIL.

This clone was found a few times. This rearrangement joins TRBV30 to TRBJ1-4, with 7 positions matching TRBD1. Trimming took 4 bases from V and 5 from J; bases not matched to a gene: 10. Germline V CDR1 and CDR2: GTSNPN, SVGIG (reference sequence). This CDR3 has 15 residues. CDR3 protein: CAWNPGGQPNEKLFF. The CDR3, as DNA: TGTGCCTGGAACCCCGGGGGACAGCCAAATGAAAAACTGTTTTTT.

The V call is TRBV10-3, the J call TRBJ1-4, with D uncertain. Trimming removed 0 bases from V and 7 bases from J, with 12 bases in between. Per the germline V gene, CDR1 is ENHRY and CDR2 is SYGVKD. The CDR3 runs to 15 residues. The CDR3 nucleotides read TGTGCCATCAGTGAGTCAGCGTCTAGAGGTGAAAAACTGTTTTTT. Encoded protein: CAISESASRGEKLFF.

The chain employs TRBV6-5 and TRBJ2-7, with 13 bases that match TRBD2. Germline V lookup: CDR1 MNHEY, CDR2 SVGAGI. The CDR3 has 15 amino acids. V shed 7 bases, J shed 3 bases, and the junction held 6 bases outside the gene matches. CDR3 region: CASKSLAGGGYEQYF. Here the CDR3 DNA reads TGTGCCAGCAAGTCACTAGCGGGAGGGGGCTACGAGCAGTACTTC.

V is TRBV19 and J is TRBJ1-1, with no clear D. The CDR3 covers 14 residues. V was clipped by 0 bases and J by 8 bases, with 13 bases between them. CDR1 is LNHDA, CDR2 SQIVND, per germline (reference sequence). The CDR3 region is CASSIDRGASEAFF. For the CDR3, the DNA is TGTGCCAGTAGTATAGATCGGGGAGCGAGCGAAGCTTTCTTT.

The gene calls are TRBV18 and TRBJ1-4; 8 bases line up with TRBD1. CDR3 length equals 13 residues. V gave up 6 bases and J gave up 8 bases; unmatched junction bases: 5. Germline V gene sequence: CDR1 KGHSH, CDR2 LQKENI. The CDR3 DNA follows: TGTGCCAGCTCTCTGGACAGGGACGAAAAACTGTTTTTT. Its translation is CASSLDRDEKLFF.

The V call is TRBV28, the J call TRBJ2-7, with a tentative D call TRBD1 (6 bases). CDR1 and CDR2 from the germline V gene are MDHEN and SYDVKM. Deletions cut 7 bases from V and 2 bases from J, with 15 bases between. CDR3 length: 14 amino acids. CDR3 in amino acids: CASMARDMTYEQYF. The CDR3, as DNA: TGTGCCAGCATGGCCCGGGACATGACCTACGAGCAGTACTTC.

The CDR3 reads CATSDRQFGPADTQYF. The CDR3 nucleotides read TGTGCCACCAGTGATAGACAGTTCGGCCCGGCAGATACGCAGTATTTT. The gene calls are TRBV24-1 and TRBJ2-3, with a weak D call TRBD1 (5 bases). V was cut by 3 bases and J by 4 bases, with 16 bases left in between. There are 16 residues in the CDR3. Germline V gene lookup returns CDR1 KGHDR and CDR2 SFDVKD.

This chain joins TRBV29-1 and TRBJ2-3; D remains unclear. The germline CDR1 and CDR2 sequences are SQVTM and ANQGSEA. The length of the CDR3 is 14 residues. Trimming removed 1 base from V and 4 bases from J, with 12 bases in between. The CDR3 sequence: CSVEVELLADTQYF. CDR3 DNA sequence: TGCAGCGTTGAAGTTGAGTTGTTGGCAGATACGCAGTATTTT.

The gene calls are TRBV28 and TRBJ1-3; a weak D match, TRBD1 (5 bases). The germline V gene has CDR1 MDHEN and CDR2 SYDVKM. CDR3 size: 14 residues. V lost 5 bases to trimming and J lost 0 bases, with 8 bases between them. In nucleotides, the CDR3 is TGTGCCAGCAGTCGACAGTCCTCTGGAAACACCATATATTTT. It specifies CASSRQSSGNTIYF.

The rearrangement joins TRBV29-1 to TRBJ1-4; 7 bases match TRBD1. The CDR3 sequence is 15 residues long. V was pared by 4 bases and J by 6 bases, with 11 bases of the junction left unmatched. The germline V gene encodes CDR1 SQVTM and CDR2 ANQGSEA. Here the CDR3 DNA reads TGCAGCGTTGCCCGACTGGTAACAGGGGATGAAAAACTGTTTTTT. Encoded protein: CSVARLVTGDEKLFF.

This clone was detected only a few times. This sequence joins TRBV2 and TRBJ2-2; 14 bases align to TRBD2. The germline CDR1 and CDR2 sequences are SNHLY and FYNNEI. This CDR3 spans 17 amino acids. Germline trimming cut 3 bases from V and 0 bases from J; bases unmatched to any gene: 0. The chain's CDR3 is CASSEGLAGANTGELFF. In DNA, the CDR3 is TGTGCCAGCAGTGAGGGACTAGCGGGAGCGAACACCGGGGAGCTGTTTTTT.

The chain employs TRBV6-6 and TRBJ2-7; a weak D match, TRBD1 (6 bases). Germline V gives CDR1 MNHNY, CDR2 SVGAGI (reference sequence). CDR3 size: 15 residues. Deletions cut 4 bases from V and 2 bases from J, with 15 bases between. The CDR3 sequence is CASSFQGSSTYEQYF. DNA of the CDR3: TGTGCCAGCAGTTTCCAGGGGTCCAGCACCTACGAGCAGTACTTC.

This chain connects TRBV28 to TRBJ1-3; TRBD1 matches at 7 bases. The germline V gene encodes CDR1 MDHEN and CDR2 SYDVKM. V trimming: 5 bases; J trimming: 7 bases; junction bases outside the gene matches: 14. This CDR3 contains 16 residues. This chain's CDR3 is CASSPRTGRWGNTIYF. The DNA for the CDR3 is TGTGCCAGCAGTCCTCGGACAGGCCGGTGGGGGAACACCATATATTTT.

The CDR3 spells CASSQVVAYTDTQYF. CDR3 nucleotide sequence: TGCGCCAGCAGCCAGGTAGTAGCCTACACAGATACGCAGTATTTT. The V gene is TRBV4-3, the J gene TRBJ2-3; unclear D gene. V was shortened by 3 bases and J by 2 bases, with 12 bases between the two germline ends. Germline V lookup: CDR1 LGHNA, CDR2 YSLEER. This CDR3 has 15 amino acids.